This T cell receptor (beta chain) originates from a study of T-cell reconstitution after alpha-beta-depleted transplantation in children. The TCRbeta library was prepared with unique molecular identifiers. TCRdb re-derived calls from the PCR reads in MiXCR, one entry per CDR3 protein. Of more than 90,000 distinct CDR3 sequences listed, about 8% are singletons. The J segment lost 3 bases and the V segment lost 1 base, leaving 9 bases of the junction unmatched. The CDR3 totals 16 residues. Germline V lookup: CDR1 MDHEN, CDR2 SYDVKM. Ten or more counts support this clonotype. The chain couples TRBV28 to TRBJ2-7; 7 bases agree with TRBD2. The TCR was taken from a human donor who donated a stem cell graft to a child with congenital amegakaryocytic thrombocytopenia. The source material was PBMCs from the stem cell graft donor, sampled from the stem cell graft. CDR3 amino acids: CASSLFGASGLYEQYF. The CDR3 region has the DNA TGTGCCAGCAGTTTATTTGGCGCTAGCGGACTCTACGAGCAGTACTTC.